Reported below is one T cell receptor (beta chain). This clonotype was seen only a few times. Its antigen is currently not known. Base-call qualities are not available, and no considerably larger clone is one nucleotide away. From V the trimming removes 4 bases and from J it removes 2 bases, while the gene matches leave 10 bases of the junction unaccounted for. Sequences SQVTM (CDR1) and ANQGSEA (CDR2) are obtained from the germline V gene. From the cysteine up to the phenylalanine, the CDR3 has a length of 15 residues. Only the CDR3 portion is preserved as DNA: 45 bases, with reading frame beginning at the first base. The sample belongs to a study of identical twins (dated by TCRdb to 2015 to 2016). Study-wide context: To test whether fetal clonotypes persist, the study used deep sequencing on TCR alpha and beta repertoires from monozygotic twins, unrelated adults of various ages, and cord blood. To rule out contamination, the twin experiments were replicated at different times with different library preparation protocols. Results the study describes overall, beyond this receptor: Zero-insertion analyses could be partly confounded by invariant T cells such as MAIT and iNKT, although diverse VJ usage argued against such confounding for most clonotypes. A weaker excess of twin sharing was found in beta out-of-frame sequences because the signal-to-noise ratio was lowered by fewer shared sequences. Out-of-frame TCR alpha sequences shared between twins showed an excess of low generation-probability sequences compared with coincidental sharing between unrelated individuals. In monozygotic twins, out-of-frame TCR alpha sharing was systematically underestimated by recombination models, although the models agreed with sharing between unrelated individuals. Because the same donors could not be followed over many years, the conclusions depended on cross-sectional statistical analysis. Abundant cord blood beta clonotypes carried fewer insertions; young adult naive repertoires showed a weaker similar trend, while memory repertoires showed none.

The library was prepared using 5' RACE. Sequencing was carried out with an Illumina HiSeq 2000. Template switching introduced a universal primer binding site; the final cDNA contained a unique molecular identifier, enabling accurate counting of TCR cDNA molecules. First-strand cDNA for TCR alpha and beta chains was synthesized from specific primers in the conserved constant-segment region. To control for contamination, every cDNA library was double barcoded, receiving both a SMART-Mk sample barcode and Illumina barcodes. Two successive PCR steps introduced TruSeq adapter sequences along with Illumina sample barcodes. The Illumina HiSeq platform was used with custom primers to sequence TCR alpha and beta cDNA libraries. As for how the authors treated the data: MiGEC was used to process raw reads and extract unique molecular identifiers, and MiXCR was used to find CDR3 positions. For each individual, recombination models were inferred using an EM algorithm with the repgenHMM and IGoR tools. Shared clonotypes were analyzed with the tcR package in R, and sharing was normalized by the product of cloneset sizes. To study raw recombination free of thymic and clonal selection effects, out-of-frame nonproductive sequences were analyzed. TCRdb's own reprocessing of the public reads used fastp at Q25 and MiXCR and kept productive beta chains. Each record represents a unique CDR3 protein, reported with the most common genes and DNA among its rows. It is TCRdb's table, rather than the study itself, that gives the V and J calls and clone size. A total of 700,000 or so distinct CDR3 sequences appear in this sample, about 9.4% of them only once. The top ten hold roughly 0.9% of the sample.

Only healthy Caucasian donors were included. The twin cohort consisted of three pairs of female monozygotic twins, all aged about 18 to 29 years. Peripheral blood mononuclear cells were the source from which RNA for the TCR libraries was isolated. The data were also submitted as part of a second study, on yellow fever vaccine responses in identical twins. The second study's authors report: According to the authors, in identical twins the way T cells responded to vaccination appeared partly convergent and partly personalized. Focusing on identical twins, the study followed the T cell clones that responded to the vaccine, and did so with precision.

This receptor chain uses TRBV29-1 and TRBJ1-2, with TRBD1 matching 7 junction bases. The TCR sequence derives from a young woman in good health. Material: PBMCs. DNA sequence: TGCAGCGTTGGGCCCGGGACAGCGAAGAACTATGGCTACACCTTC. Its protein product is CSVGPGTAKNYGYTF.